Shown below are 31 T cell receptor beta chains from a single sample sequenced in a study of T cells in narcolepsy. The repertoire was sequenced with immunoSEQ multiplex PCR; TCRdb's copy has only in-frame clones and lacks some. The sample has around 30,000 clones, under 85% seen once. Sequencing input: CD45RA- memory CD4+ T cells from PBMCs. These receptors were collected from a human donor with narcolepsy.

This clone came up once. This chain uses TRBV4-1 with TRBJ1-1, with D possibly matching TRBD1 (6 bases). The length of the CDR3 is 17 residues. Germline-derived CDR1 and CDR2 are MGHRA and YSYEKL. Between the trimmed V and J ends, which lost 0 bases and 0 bases, there was a span of 14 bases. CDR3 amino acids: CASSQEAAGAVNTEAFF. As DNA, the CDR3 is TGCGCCAGCAGCCAAGAGGCAGCGGGGGCAGTGAACACTGAAGCTTTCTTT.

The chain employs TRBV5-1 and TRBJ1-1; 7 bases match TRBD1. The V and J ends lost 5 bases and 4 bases, in that order; junction bases with no gene match: 11. This CDR3 is built from 15 residues. CDR1 SGHRS and CDR2 YFSETQ come from the germline V gene. CDR3 region: CASRPTQTGFTEAFF. The DNA for the CDR3 is TGCGCCAGCAGACCTACCCAGACAGGGTTCACTGAAGCTTTCTTT. Full variable domain (remainder filled in from reference TRBV5-1 and TRBJ1-1): KAGVTQTPRYLIKTRGQQVTLSCSPISGHRSVSWYQQTPGQGLQFLFEYFSETQRNKGNFPGRFSGRQFSNSRSEMNVSTLELGDSALYLCASRPTQTGFTEAFFGQGTRLTVV.

The chain's CDR3 is CASTQGMNTEAFF. CDR3 nucleotides: TGTGCTTCGACCCAGGGGATGAACACTGAAGCTTTCTTT. The chain links TRBV12-5 to TRBJ1-1, with D tentatively TRBD1 (6 bases). V was pared by 11 bases and J by 0 bases, with 13 bases between. Per germline, CDR1 LGHNT and CDR2 FRNRAP. The CDR3 contains 13 residues.

The chain links TRBV4-3 to TRBJ1-2, with a tentative D call TRBD1 (5 bases). Trimming removed 2 bases at V and 0 bases at J, with 13 bases between. The CDR3 loop spans 16 amino acids. Germline V gene data show CDR1 as LGHNA and CDR2 as YSLEER. CDR3: CASSQQRQRANYGYTF. The CDR3 DNA is TGCGCCAGCAGCCAACAAAGACAGAGGGCTAACTATGGCTACACCTTC.

J is TRBJ1-1 and V is TRBV6-4; 8 bases are a match to TRBD1. The CDR3 length is 19 residues. The junction had 14 bases not matched to a gene; V was cut back by 2 bases and J by 0 bases. CDR1 MRHNA and CDR2 SNTAGT come from the germline V gene. CDR3 DNA: TGTGCCAGCAGTGACGTGTTGCGGCAGGGGGCAAGGATGAACACTGAAGCTTTCTTT. This codes for CASSDVLRQGARMNTEAFF.

CDR3 sequence reads: CASSLRGRSYGYTF. The CDR3 DNA follows: TGTGCCAGCAGCCTTAGGGGACGGAGCTATGGCTACACCTTC. The chain joins TRBV7-2 to TRBJ1-2, with TRBD1 as a possible D gene (5 bases). Germline lookup yields CDR1 SGHTA and CDR2 FQGNSA. The CDR3 totals 14 residues. Trimming stripped 5 bases from V and 4 bases from J, with 14 bases between.

The chain uses TRBV30 and TRBJ1-3; D uncertain. In germline, CDR1 is GTSNPN, CDR2 SVGIG (reference sequence). There are 14 residues in the CDR3. V lost 1 base to trimming and J lost 2 bases, with 9 bases between them. The CDR3 bases are TGTGCCTGGAGTGGTGGGTTTGCTGGAAACACCATATATTTT. Translation: CAWSGGFAGNTIYF.

The V call is TRBV18, the J call TRBJ1-1, with TRBD1 as a possible D gene (6 bases). Germline V gives CDR1 KGHSH, CDR2 LQKENI. The CDR3 spans 13 residues. V lost 3 bases to trimming and J lost 7 bases, with 12 bases between them. In DNA form, the CDR3 reads TGTGCCAGCTCACCCCAAGGACAGCTTGAAGCTTTCTTT. Amino acid sequence: CASSPQGQLEAFF.

Only one count was recorded for this clone. CDR3 sequence reads: CSAPARETQYF. The CDR3 DNA reads TGCAGTGCCCCCGCCCGAGAGACCCAGTACTTC. The V and J genes are TRBV20-1 and TRBJ2-5; D not resolved. CDR3 length: 11 amino acids. Deletions cut 6 bases from V and 4 bases from J, with 9 bases between. Germline V gives CDR1 DFQATT, CDR2 SNEGSKA (reference sequence).

The rearrangement links TRBV5-8 to TRBJ2-3; 7 bases fit TRBD2. CDR3 size: 17 residues. CDR1 and CDR2 (germline): SGHTS, YDEGEE. J lost 2 bases, V lost 0 bases, and 9 bases had no gene match. The CDR3 nucleotides read TGTGCCAGCAGCTTGGGGGTCGGGAGGAGGGACACAGATACGCAGTATTTT. It specifies CASSLGVGRRDTDTQYF.

V is TRBV28 and J is TRBJ1-2; D unclear. V was clipped by 3 bases and J by 3 bases, with 11 bases between them. Germline loops: CDR1 MDHEN, CDR2 SYDVKM. The CDR3 is 14 residues long. CDR3 in amino acids: CASSFQVGYYGYTF. CDR3 sequence (DNA): TGTGCCAGCAGTTTTCAAGTCGGGTACTATGGCTACACCTTC.

The chain links TRBV6-5 to TRBJ2-2; D perhaps matches TRBD2 (6 bases). Between the trimmed V and J ends, which lost 6 bases and 1 base, there was a span of 9 bases. This CDR3 comprises 14 residues. Looked up from germline, CDR1 is MNHEY and CDR2 is SVGAGI. Written as DNA, the CDR3 is TGTGCCAGCAGGATTAGCGGGAACACCGGGGAGCTGTTTTTT. Translating gives CASRISGNTGELFF.

This clone was detected only once. The genes are TRBV19 and TRBJ1-1, with D tentatively TRBD1 (5 bases). V lost 5 bases and J 11 bases, leaving 15 bases between the germline ends. Germline V gene lookup returns CDR1 LNHDA and CDR2 SQIVND (reference sequence). There are 12 residues in the CDR3. The CDR3 coding sequence is TGTGCCAGTAGTCTCTTAGGGGAGGCGGCTTTCTTT. Protein: CASSLLGEAAFF.

The chain links TRBV5-1 to TRBJ2-3; D unclear. Germline values: CDR1 SGHRS, CDR2 YFSETQ. Trimming removed 0 bases from V and 2 bases from J, with 10 bases in between. This CDR3 is built from 15 residues. CDR3: CASSLEGISTDTQYF. As DNA, the CDR3 is TGCGCCAGCAGCTTGGAAGGGATTTCCACAGATACGCAGTATTTT.

This sequence joins TRBV7-3 and TRBJ2-1; D possibly uses TRBD1 or TRBD2 (6 bases each). Per germline, CDR1 SGHTA and CDR2 FQGTGA. The germline V and J ends were trimmed by 1 base and 10 bases, with 8 bases remaining between them. The CDR3 totals 12 residues. CDR3 protein: CASSLRGAEQFF. For the CDR3, the DNA is TGTGCCAGCAGCTTAAGGGGGGCGGAGCAGTTCTTC.

The chain links TRBV5-1 to TRBJ2-3; 11 bases are a match to TRBD1. CDR3 length equals 15 residues. V lost 3 bases to trimming and J lost 6 bases; unmatched junction nucleotides: 6. In germline, CDR1 is SGHRS, CDR2 YFSETQ. The CDR3 region has the DNA TGCGCCAGCAGCTCCGGACAGGGGGCGTGGGATACGCAGTATTTT. The encoded protein is CASSSGQGAWDTQYF.

The chain couples TRBV11-2 to TRBJ2-3; 8 bases map to TRBD1. With V trimmed by 1 base and J by 8 bases, 2 bases remained unmatched. CDR3 length equals 13 residues. Germline V CDR1 and CDR2: SGHAT, FQNNGV. This CDR3 reads CASSLGGQATQYF. The DNA of the CDR3 is TGTGCCAGCAGCTTAGGGGGACAGGCTACGCAGTATTTT.

V gene TRBV5-4 combines with J gene TRBJ2-5, with TRBD2 matching over 15 bases. V trimming: 8 bases; J trimming: 5 bases; junction bases outside the gene matches: 1. In germline, CDR1 is SGHNT, CDR2 YYREEE (reference sequence). The CDR3 length is 13 residues. The CDR3 DNA follows: TGTGCCAGTGGACTAGCGGGGGGGGAGACCCAGTACTTC. It yields the protein CASGLAGGETQYF.

A single count supports this clone. V usage is TRBV7-2 and J usage is TRBJ2-3, with a weak D call TRBD1 (6 bases). The CDR3 is 14 residues long. Germline CDR1 is SGHTA and CDR2 is FQGNSA. Trimming pared 1 base from V and 9 bases from J, leaving 14 bases between. In nucleotides, the CDR3 is TGTGCCAGCAGCTTAGTACGGGTGAGGGGGACGCAGTATTTT. It specifies CASSLVRVRGTQYF.

The rearrangement joins TRBV9 to TRBJ2-2, with 7 bases matching TRBD1. Germline V gene lookup returns CDR1 SGDLS and CDR2 YYNGEE. The CDR3 length is 14 residues. With 3 bases clipped from V and 3 bases from J, the junction kept 2 bases outside the gene matches. This CDR3 reads CASSAQGDTGELFF. CDR3 DNA sequence: TGTGCCAGCAGCGCCCAGGGGGACACCGGGGAGCTGTTTTTT.

This chain uses TRBV5-6 with TRBJ2-7, with a weak D call TRBD1 (6 bases). Trimming pared 3 bases from V and 6 bases from J, leaving 13 bases between. Germline CDR1 and CDR2: SGHDT and YYEEEE. The CDR3 has 13 amino acids. CDR3: CASSWGRGVEQYF. Here the CDR3 DNA reads TGTGCCAGCAGCTGGGGGCGAGGGGTCGAGCAGTACTTC.

This chain links TRBV7-8 with TRBJ2-5, with 8 bases fitting TRBD1. The J segment lost 4 bases and the V segment lost 4 bases, leaving 5 bases of the junction unmatched. The germline gives CDR1 SGHVS, CDR2 FQNEAQ. CDR3 length: 14 amino acids. The CDR3 nucleotides read TGTGCCAGCAGCTCCAGGGGGCGCGGAGAGACCCAGTACTTC. Translated, it gives CASSSRGRGETQYF.

The chain has TRBV5-1 and TRBJ1-6; D is unresolved. The germline CDR1 and CDR2 sequences are SGHRS and YFSETQ. The CDR3 extends over 16 amino acids. V lost 4 bases, J lost 7 bases, and 18 bases lay in between. The CDR3 loop reads CASSPRWGDQNSPLHF. CDR3 in DNA: TGCGCCAGCAGCCCCCGGTGGGGTGATCAGAATTCACCCCTCCACTTT.

The chain joins TRBV27 to TRBJ1-2; D gene ambiguous. Germline CDR1 MNHEY, CDR2 SMNVEV (reference sequence). The CDR3 runs to 14 residues. The V gene lost 3 bases and the J gene lost 4 bases, with 12 bases spanning the gap. As DNA, the CDR3 is TGTGCCAGCAGTTTCAACCGGTATCTCTATGGCTACACCTTC. This encodes CASSFNRYLYGYTF.

This chain joins TRBV5-6 and TRBJ2-3; the match to TRBD2 covers 10 bases. Unmatched junction bases numbered 7, after V lost 4 bases and J lost 2 bases. The CDR3 extends over 16 amino acids. The germline gives CDR1 SGHDT, CDR2 YYEEEE. CDR3 DNA sequence: TGTGCCAGCAGCCTGGGGGGGACTAGCGTCACAGATACGCAGTATTTT. Amino acids: CASSLGGTSVTDTQYF.

This rearrangement joins TRBV6-6 to TRBJ1-6; D remains ambiguous. Trimming took 5 bases from V and 9 from J, leaving 8 bases between them. The CDR3 length is 12 residues. CDR1 MNHNY and CDR2 SVGAGI come from the germline V gene (reference sequence). CDR3: CASSPEGSPLHF. DNA of the CDR3: TGTGCCAGCAGTCCCGAAGGTTCACCCCTCCACTTT.

This chain uses TRBV9 with TRBJ1-3, with 8 nucleotides matching TRBD1. Germline CDR1 is SGDLS and CDR2 is YYNGEE. Trimming cost V 4 bases and J 2 bases; bases outside gene matches: 5. The CDR3 has 15 amino acids. As DNA, the CDR3 is TGTGCCAGCAGCCCTCAGGGGGCGACTGGAAACACCATATATTTT. Translating gives CASSPQGATGNTIYF.

This clone is a singleton in its sample. This chain uses TRBV6-5 with TRBJ1-1; the match to TRBD1 covers 7 bases. This CDR3 is built from 13 residues. Germline CDR1 and CDR2: MNHEY and SVGAGI. Trimming removed 8 bases from V and 3 bases from J; junction bases left unmatched: 6. The CDR3 is CASRWQGDTEAFF. CDR3 sequence (DNA): TGTGCCAGCCGTTGGCAGGGGGACACTGAAGCTTTCTTT.

This chain connects TRBV7-3 to TRBJ2-5; tentatively, D is TRBD1 or TRBD2 (5 bases each). The end of the DNA fits TRBJ2-7 better, so the J call may be wrong. The CDR3 loop spans 15 amino acids. Germline lookup yields CDR1 SGHTA and CDR2 FQGTGA. CDR3 in DNA: TGTGCCAGCAGCTTAATGGGGACCCGAGGGTACGAGCAGTACTTC. Translating it yields CASSLMGTRGYEQYF.

This chain links TRBV7-7 with TRBJ2-5; 13 bases align to TRBD2. The V gene end was trimmed by 5 bases and the J gene end by 2 bases; junction bases not matched to a gene: 5. The V gene's germline CDR1 is SSHAT and CDR2 FNYEAQ (reference sequence). The CDR3 totals 16 residues. DNA of the CDR3: TGTGCCAGCAGCCCCGGACTAGCGGGGGCTCAAGAGACCCAGTACTTC. This sequence encodes CASSPGLAGAQETQYF.

The chain is built from TRBV7-8 and TRBJ1-2, with TRBD1 matching over 9 bases. This CDR3 comprises 14 residues. Germline CDR1 is SGHVS and CDR2 is FQNEAQ. The J segment lost 3 bases and the V segment lost 5 bases, leaving 4 bases of the junction unmatched. This chain's CDR3 is CASSLGQGHYGYTF. The CDR3 DNA sequence: TGTGCCAGCAGCCTGGGACAGGGCCACTATGGCTACACCTTC.